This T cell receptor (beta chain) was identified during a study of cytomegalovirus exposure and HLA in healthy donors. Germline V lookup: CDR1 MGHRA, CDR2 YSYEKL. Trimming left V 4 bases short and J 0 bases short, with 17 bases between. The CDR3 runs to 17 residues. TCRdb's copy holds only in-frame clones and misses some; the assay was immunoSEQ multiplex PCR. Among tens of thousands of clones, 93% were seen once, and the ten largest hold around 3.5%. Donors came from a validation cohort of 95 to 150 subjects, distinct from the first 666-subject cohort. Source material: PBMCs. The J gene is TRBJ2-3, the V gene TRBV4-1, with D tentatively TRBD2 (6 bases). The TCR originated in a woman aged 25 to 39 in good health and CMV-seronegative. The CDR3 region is CASSRMGGDQSTDTQYF. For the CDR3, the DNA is TGCGCCAGCAGCCGGATGGGGGGAGATCAAAGCACAGATACGCAGTATTTT.